These T cell receptor beta chains were read from a single sample in a study of tumor and adjacent non-tumor tissue in lung cancer. MiXCR, applied by TCRdb to the multiplex PCR reads, yields one record per CDR3 protein. The data contain 94,000 or so distinct CDR3 sequences, about 77% of them singletons. The material sequenced was distant non-tumor lung tissue. Receptors originate from a woman between 50 and 59 years old with non-small cell lung cancer. Both conserved end residues are part of each CDR3. D genes are given only for firm matches.

CDR3	DNA	length	J	V	D
CAGSFPAYTFRTNQPQHF	TGTGCCGGCAGCTTCCCCGCTTACACGTTCAGGACCAATCAGCCCCAGCATTTT	18	TRBJ1-5	TRBV6-2/TRBV6-3	NA
CARSLGRGGGNTEDFF	TGTGCCAGGAGCTTAGGACGAGGCGGGGGGAACACCGAAGATTTCTTT	16	TRBJ1-1	TRBV11-2	NA
CSAEDRLAGNTDTPYF	TGCAGCGCTGAAGATAGGCTAGCGGGTAATACAGATACGCCGTATTTT	16	TRBJ2-3	TRBV29-1	TRBD2
CSAPDRGRTNGNEQYF	TGCAGTGCCCCAGACAGGGGTCGGACTAACGGGAACGAGCAGTACTTC	16	TRBJ2-7	TRBV20-1	TRBD1
CSARDRIPASNYGYTF	TGCAGCGCCCGAGACAGAATACCCGCCTCTAACTATGGCTACACCTTC	16	TRBJ1-2	TRBV29-1	NA
CAITWEYTGELFF	TGCGCCATCACGTGGGAGTACACCGGGGAGCTGTTCTTT	13	TRBJ2-2	TRBV4-1	NA
CASILFIQASGETQYF	TGTGCCAGCATCTTGTTTATACAGGCCTCGGGAGAGACCCAGTACTTC	16	TRBJ2-5	TRBV5-6	NA
CASSHPAAGTEAFF	TGTGCCAGCAGCCACCCGGCCGCTGGAACTGAAGCTTTCTTT	14	TRBJ1-1	TRBV27	NA
CASSEWTSGGYNEQFF	TGTGCCAGCAGTGAATGGACTAGCGGAGGGTACAATGAGCAGTTCTTC	16	TRBJ2-1	TRBV2	TRBD2
CASSLGTDYNSPLHF	TGCGCCAGCAGCTTAGGGACAGATTACAATTCACCCCTCCACTTT	15	TRBJ1-6	TRBV11-2	TRBD1
CASNRGSGYIGGLFF	TGTGCCTCAAATAGGGGGAGCGGGTACATCGGGGGGCTGTTTTTT	15	TRBJ2-2	TRBV6-1	NA
CTSSAGQGDTGEFFF	TGTACCAGCAGCGCGGGACAGGGTGATACCGGGGAGTTCTTTTTT	15	TRBJ2-2	TRBV11-3	TRBD1